A single sample is the source of the 23 T cell receptor beta chains below, sequenced in a study of OX40 agonist ivuxolimab in advanced cancers. The table came from immunoSEQ multiplex PCR; TCRdb's copy has only in-frame clones and leaves some out. The sample lists roughly 67,000 clones, roughly 86% occurring once. Sample: CD4+ or CD8+ T cells sorted from blood, taken in a trial of the OX40 agonist ivuxolimab. The receptors stem from an adult with an advanced solid tumor such as melanoma, head and neck, liver or kidney cancer.

The rearrangement uses TRBV5-1 and TRBJ2-3, with 14 bases aligning to TRBD2. The CDR3 consists of 19 residues. V shed 0 bases, J shed 0 bases, and the junction held 6 bases outside the gene matches. CDR1 is SGHRS, CDR2 YFSETQ, per germline. Here the CDR3 reads CASSLVGTSGGISTDTQYF. CDR3 nucleotide sequence: TGCGCCAGCAGCTTGGTAGGGACTAGCGGGGGTATTAGCACAGATACGCAGTATTTT.

This sequence joins TRBV2 and TRBJ1-2; D perhaps matches TRBD1 (6 bases). Per germline, CDR1 SNHLY and CDR2 FYNNEI. V was pared by 6 bases and J by 4 bases, with 12 bases between. The CDR3 is made up of 13 amino acids. In DNA form, the CDR3 reads TGTGCCAGCAGCCCTGGACAGAGCTATGGCTACACCTTC. Its protein is CASSPGQSYGYTF.

This clone was seen a few times. The chain employs TRBV14 and TRBJ1-1; D is unclear. CDR1 SGHDN and CDR2 FVKESK come from the germline V gene. Trimming removed 4 bases from V and 5 bases from J, with 14 bases in between. CDR3 length: 14 residues. Written as DNA, the CDR3 is TGTGCCAGCAGCCCGAGTGTCCTGGGGACTGAAGCTTTCTTT. Amino acids: CASSPSVLGTEAFF.

V and J are TRBV28 and TRBJ2-2, with D tentatively TRBD1 (6 bases). V lost 5 bases and J lost 0, with 13 bases in between. The CDR3 consists of 16 residues. The germline CDR1 and CDR2 sequences are MDHEN and SYDVKM. The CDR3, as DNA: TGTGCCAGCAGTCGGGGACAACTTCCGAACACCGGGGAGCTGTTTTTT. It codes for CASSRGQLPNTGELFF.

V gene TRBV19 combines with J gene TRBJ1-1, with a weak D call TRBD1 (6 bases). The germline CDR1 and CDR2 sequences are LNHDA and SQIVND (reference sequence). The CDR3 has 15 amino acids. V lost 5 bases and J lost 4, with 17 bases in between. Written as DNA, the CDR3 is TGTGCCAGTAGTCTCGCCAGGGGCGGGGGCACTGAAGCTTTCTTT. Translated, it gives CASSLARGGGTEAFF.

The genes are TRBV5-1 and TRBJ2-3, with D perhaps TRBD1 (6 bases). V shed 4 bases and J shed 4 bases, with 13 bases lying between them. The germline V gene has CDR1 SGHRS and CDR2 YFSETQ. CDR3 length: 14 amino acids. CDR3 DNA: TGCGCCAGCAGCCCACGGTGGGGGCCAGATACGCAGTATTTT. It specifies CASSPRWGPDTQYF.

The J gene is TRBJ1-2, the V gene TRBV9; D is possibly TRBD1 (6 bases). Germline lookup yields CDR1 SGDLS and CDR2 YYNGEE. V lost 2 bases, J lost 3 bases, and 14 bases lay in between. The CDR3 consists of 15 residues. The CDR3: CASSVRGELDYGYTF. The CDR3 DNA is TGTGCCAGCAGCGTGAGGGGGGAGCTAGACTATGGCTACACCTTC.

The V gene is TRBV2, the J gene TRBJ1-4; D is ambiguous. The V gene lost 3 bases and the J gene lost 12 bases, with 14 bases spanning the gap. The CDR3 runs to 13 residues. Germline assignment: CDR1 SNHLY and CDR2 FYNNEI. In nucleotides, the CDR3 is TGTGCCAGCAGTGAGTCGGGGTTGGTGGAACTGTTTTTT. This translates into CASSESGLVELFF.

The chain uses TRBV7-9 and TRBJ2-3; D uncertain. Germline V gene data show CDR1 as SEHNR and CDR2 as FQNEAQ (reference sequence). With 4 bases removed from V and 8 bases from J, the gap between germline ends came to 7 bases. The CDR3 is 11 residues long. DNA of the CDR3: TGTGCCAGCAGCTCGGTTTTTACGCAGTATTTT. Translation: CASSSVFTQYF.

The chain has TRBV7-3 and TRBJ2-1; 10 bases align to TRBD1. Germline values: CDR1 SGHTA, CDR2 FQGTGA. V dropped 4 bases and J dropped 6; count of bases not matched to a gene: 0. The CDR3 sequence is 13 residues long. CDR3 sequence: CASSWTGGNEQFF. The CDR3 nucleotides read TGTGCCAGCAGCTGGACAGGGGGCAATGAGCAGTTCTTC.

The V call is TRBV7-9, the J call TRBJ2-6; the D gene is possibly TRBD2 (6 bases). The germline V and J ends were trimmed by 2 bases and 0 bases, with 8 bases remaining between them. The CDR3 has 16 amino acids. CDR1 SEHNR and CDR2 FQNEAQ come from the germline V gene (reference sequence). The CDR3 loop reads CASSLSGGSGANVLTF. Here the CDR3 DNA reads TGTGCCAGCAGCTTATCCGGGGGCTCTGGGGCCAACGTCCTGACTTTC.

This chain connects TRBV18 to TRBJ2-1, with TRBD2 identical over 7 bases. This CDR3 region has 15 residues. V gave up 1 base and J gave up 9 bases; unmatched junction bases: 9. CDR1 and CDR2 (germline): KGHSH, LQKENI. DNA of the CDR3: TGTGCCAGCTCACCACTCAGTGGAGGGGAGGGTGAGCAGTTCTTC. Amino acids: CASSPLSGGEGEQFF.

This clone appeared a single time. The gene calls are TRBV7-8 and TRBJ2-6; a possible D gene is TRBD2 (6 bases). The V end was cut by 7 bases, the J end by 2 bases, with 21 bases between. The germline V gene encodes CDR1 SGHVS and CDR2 FQNEAQ. This CDR3 has 18 residues. The CDR3 DNA reads as TGTGCCAGCACCGCTACTTTCCCTGGGACTGCTGGGGCCAACGTCCTGACTTTC. It yields the protein CASTATFPGTAGANVLTF.

The chain combines TRBV5-1 with TRBJ2-1; 10 positions match TRBD2. The CDR3 has 16 amino acids. Per germline, CDR1 SGHRS and CDR2 YFSETQ. Trimming at V came to 3 bases and at J to 8 bases, leaving 11 bases not matched to a gene. CDR3 region: CASSSPGAGGLDEQFF. CDR3 DNA: TGCGCCAGCAGCTCACCTGGAGCGGGAGGGCTCGATGAGCAGTTCTTC.

This chain connects TRBV6-1 to TRBJ2-7; D not certain. Trimming removed 6 bases at V and 2 bases at J, with 14 bases between. Germline CDR1 and CDR2: MNHNS and SASEGT. The CDR3 contains 14 residues. CDR3 amino acids: CASRRDTTPYEQYF. DNA for the CDR3: TGTGCCAGCAGAAGAGACACGACCCCCTACGAGCAGTACTTC.

This chain joins TRBV7-6 and TRBJ1-1; 9 nucleotides agree with TRBD1. The V gene end was trimmed by 2 bases and the J gene end by 0 bases; junction bases not matched to a gene: 7. CDR1 is SGHVS, CDR2 FNYEAQ, per germline. The CDR3 covers 17 residues. The CDR3 region has the DNA TGTGCCAGCAGCTTATTGGGACAGGGTAACATGAACACTGAAGCTTTCTTT. It codes for CASSLLGQGNMNTEAFF. The full variable domain, completed using reference TRBV7-6 and TRBJ1-1, is GAGVSQSPRYKVTKRGQDVALRCDPISGHVSLYWYRQALGQGPEFLTYFNYEAQQDKSGLPNDRFSAERPEGSISTLTIQRTEQRDSAMYRCASSLLGQGNMNTEAFFGQGTRLTVV.

The chain links TRBV5-4 to TRBJ2-7; 8 bases are shared with TRBD1. The CDR3 covers 15 residues. V lost 0 bases and J lost 2; bases outside the gene matches: 4. CDR1 and CDR2 (germline): SGHNT, YYREEE (reference sequence). The CDR3: CASSLGQGAPYEQYF. As DNA, the CDR3 is TGTGCCAGCAGCTTGGGGCAGGGGGCCCCCTACGAGCAGTACTTC.

The CDR3 here is CASSRGGHNEQFF. In DNA form, the CDR3 reads TGTGCCAGCTCACGGGGAGGACATAATGAGCAGTTCTTC. V gene TRBV18 combines with J gene TRBJ2-1, with a tentative D call TRBD2 (6 bases). This CDR3 contains 13 residues. V was clipped by 4 bases and J by 7 bases, with 11 bases between them. Germline V gene sequence: CDR1 KGHSH, CDR2 LQKENI.

V usage is TRBV20-1 and J usage is TRBJ1-2; D unclear. This CDR3 comprises 11 residues. Germline V lookup: CDR1 DFQATT, CDR2 SNEGSKA (reference sequence). This CDR3 is CTIDGEEGYTF. The CDR3 DNA is TGCACCATCGACGGCGAAGAGGGCTACACCTTC.

The V call is TRBV5-3, the J call TRBJ1-5; TRBD1 matches at 8 bases. TRBV5-3 is an open reading frame, and its role is uncertain. This CDR3 has 17 amino acids. Unmatched junction bases numbered 11, after V lost 1 base and J lost 5 bases. The CDR3 here is CARSLRRLAGGDQPQHF. The DNA for the CDR3 is TGTGCCAGAAGCTTGCGTCGATTGGCAGGGGGCGATCAGCCCCAGCATTTT.

The chain carries TRBV15 and TRBJ2-7, with unresolved D. The CDR3 length is 13 residues. Germline V CDR1 and CDR2: LNHNV, YYDKDF (reference sequence). V lost 2 bases and J 3 bases, leaving 8 bases between the germline ends. Here the CDR3 DNA reads TGTGCCACCAGCAGACCCCCTATCTACGAGCAGTACTTC. It codes for CATSRPPIYEQYF.

This chain uses TRBV5-5 with TRBJ1-2; D is undetermined. Germline CDR1 SGHKS, CDR2 YYEKEE (reference sequence). Trimming shortened V by 1 base and J by 12 bases, and 13 bases separated the two germline ends. CDR3 length: 12 residues. For the CDR3, the DNA is TGTGCCAGCAGCTTGTTGATCGGGCAGGACACCTTC. It specifies CASSLLIGQDTF.

The chain joins TRBV6-5 to TRBJ1-6; unclear D gene. The germline CDR1 and CDR2 sequences are MNHEY and SVGAGI. The V end lost 0 bases, the J end lost 7 bases, and 10 bases lay between the germline ends. The CDR3 runs to 15 residues. CDR3: CASSYSEGRNSPLHF. The CDR3 DNA reads TGTGCCAGCAGTTACTCGGAAGGTAGAAATTCACCCCTCCACTTT.